This passage covers 5 T cell receptor beta chains from one sample sequenced in a study of blood T cell repertoires in COVID-19. This table comes from immunoSEQ multiplex PCR, and its TCRdb copy is limited to in-frame clones, with some not included. The sample shows approximately 300,000 clones, 88% of them seen only once. Sequenced input: peripheral blood. The receptors originated from a woman aged 25 to 39 with COVID-19, enrolled during active disease.

The gene calls are TRBV7-2 and TRBJ2-5; 10 nucleotides match TRBD1. Germline CDR1 reads SGHTA; CDR2 reads FQGNSA. Losses at the gene ends were 4 bases for V and 5 bases for J; bases not matched to a gene: 7. The CDR3 is 15 residues long. The CDR3 region is CASSSMTGGGETQYF. The CDR3 DNA reads TGTGCCAGCAGCTCAATGACAGGGGGCGGGGAGACCCAGTACTTC.

This clone was found once. This chain joins TRBV5-6 and TRBJ1-4, with 8 bases identical to TRBD1. The CDR3 has 15 amino acids. Germline V lookup: CDR1 SGHDT, CDR2 YYEEEE. With V trimmed by 2 bases and J by 9 bases, 9 bases remained unmatched. CDR3 loop: CASSFYRDRIQKLFF. The CDR3 DNA reads TGTGCCAGCAGCTTCTACCGGGACAGGATCCAAAAACTGTTTTTT. The variable domain in full, completed from reference TRBV5-6 and TRBJ1-4, reads DAGVTQSPTHLIKTRGQQVTLRCSPKSGHDTVSWYQQALGQGPQFIFQYYEEEERQRGNFPDRFSGHQFPNYSSELNVNALLLGDSALYLCASSFYRDRIQKLFFGSGTQLSVL.

The chain combines TRBV5-6 with TRBJ2-6; 12 bases are a match to TRBD1. The CDR3 contains 18 residues. CDR1 is SGHDT and CDR2 is YYEEEE in the germline V gene. V dropped 4 bases and J dropped 3; count of bases not matched to a gene: 8. The CDR3 DNA is TGTGCCAGCAGCCGCCCGGGACAGGGGGCGCTTGGGGCCAACGTCCTGACTTTC. Its translation is CASSRPGQGALGANVLTF.

The rearrangement links TRBV25-1 to TRBJ1-5; TRBD1 agrees at 7 bases. Germline assignment: CDR1 MGHDK and CDR2 SYGVNS. Germline trimming cut 4 bases from V and 2 bases from J; bases unmatched to any gene: 5. The CDR3 spans 15 residues. The CDR3 loop is CASSGPGQGNQPQHF. The CDR3 DNA is TGTGCCAGCAGTGGGCCTGGACAGGGCAATCAGCCCCAGCATTTT.

This clone was picked up many times. The chain links TRBV19 to TRBJ2-2; D uncertain. The germline V and J ends were trimmed by 4 bases and 1 base, with 10 bases remaining between them. There are 15 residues in the CDR3. Germline assignment: CDR1 LNHDA and CDR2 SQIVND (reference sequence). The CDR3 sequence is CASSNLQKNTGELFF. The CDR3, as DNA: TGTGCCAGTAGTAACCTACAGAAGAACACCGGGGAGCTGTTTTTT.